The T cell receptor (beta chain) described here comes from a study of blood T cell repertoires in COVID-19. Turning to the study itself: Samples taken during acute and convalescent COVID-19 were collected in the United States, Italy and Spain. T cells, B-cell-depleted T cells, or PBMCs supplied cDNA or gDNA.

Methods used by the authors: Counts of nucleated cells, estimated from reference gene primer amplification, were obtained. TCRdb keeps only in-frame clones here, not all; method: immunoSEQ multiplex PCR. V and J calls and clone size come straight from that table; D and trimming were deduced from the DNA. The table has under 200,000 clones, roughly 84% seen once; the top ten hold 1.5% to 1.7%. V trimming: 3 bases; J trimming: 2 bases; junction bases outside the gene matches: 8. There are 15 residues in the CDR3. From germline, CDR1 is SGDLS and CDR2 YYNGEE. The specimen was peripheral blood. This TCR was sampled from a human donor in a cohort sampled during active COVID-19. J is TRBJ2-7 and V is TRBV9; 7 bases line up with TRBD1. The DNA for the CDR3 is TGTGCCAGCAGCGCCGCTCGGACAGGTACCTACGAGCAGTACTTC. This translates into CASSAARTGTYEQYF. Combining the CDR3 with reference TRBV9 and TRBJ2-7 gives the whole variable domain DSGVTQTPKHLITATGQRVTLRCSPRSGDLSVYWYQQSLDQGLQFLIQYYNGEERAKGNILERFSAQQFPDLHSELNLSSLELGDSALYFCASSAARTGTYEQYFGPGTRLTVT.